A single sample gave rise to the 29 T cell receptor beta chains below, sequenced in a study of T cells after yellow fever vaccination. TCRdb itself ran the 5' RACE reads through MiXCR, one entry per CDR3 protein. The repertoire holds a few hundred thousand distinct CDR3 sequences, with roughly a sixth as singletons. The sample consisted of PBMCs, taken before the yellow fever booster vaccination. The receptors were sampled from a man younger than 35 who received the YFV17D yellow fever vaccine.

The chain combines TRBV7-4 with TRBJ1-5, with D perhaps matching TRBD1 (6 bases). Trimming shortened V by 4 bases and J by 0 bases, and 25 bases separated the two germline ends. Germline V gives CDR1 SGHVT, CDR2 SQSDAQ. The CDR3 totals 20 residues. The CDR3 sequence: CASSSRGKGGTRNSNQPQHF. The CDR3 nucleotides are TGTGCCAGCAGCTCTAGGGGAAAGGGGGGCACAAGGAATAGCAATCAGCCCCAGCATTTT.

The gene calls are TRBV7-2 and TRBJ1-1; D possibly corresponds to TRBD1 (5 bases). Between the trimmed V and J ends, which lost 6 bases and 1 base, there was a span of 12 bases. Germline V gene sequence: CDR1 SGHTA, CDR2 FQGNSA. This CDR3 has 14 amino acids. CDR3 protein: CASSFFGQNTEAFF. CDR3 DNA: TGTGCCAGCAGTTTTTTTGGACAGAACACTGAAGCTTTCTTT.

V and J are TRBV20-1 and TRBJ1-6; D is unresolved. Germline V CDR1 and CDR2: DFQATT, SNEGSKA (reference sequence). The germline V and J ends were trimmed by 6 bases and 7 bases, with 19 bases remaining between them. The CDR3 loop spans 15 amino acids. CDR3 region: CSALLLGRLNSPLHF. The CDR3 DNA reads TGCAGTGCCCTCTTGCTTGGACGGTTAAATTCACCCCTCCACTTT.

This clonotype was counted many times. The V gene is TRBV4-2, the J gene TRBJ2-1; TRBD2 matches 11 bases. The CDR3 sequence is 16 residues long. CDR1 and CDR2 from the germline V gene are LGHNA and YNFKEQ. V shed 4 bases, J shed 4 bases, and the junction held 6 bases outside the gene matches. This chain's CDR3 is CASSLETSGEYNEQFF. DNA for the CDR3: TGTGCCAGCAGCCTTGAGACTAGCGGGGAATACAATGAGCAGTTCTTC.

This clonotype was recorded a few times. J is TRBJ1-6 and V is TRBV27; D is possibly TRBD1 (5 bases). The CDR3 totals 18 residues. V lost 5 bases and J lost 0, with 17 bases in between. Germline values: CDR1 MNHEY, CDR2 SMNVEV (reference sequence). The CDR3 nucleotides are TGTGCCAGCAGTAACCCCGCCCAGGGCGGCTCCTATAATTCACCCCTCCACTTT. It is translated as CASSNPAQGGSYNSPLHF.

This clonotype was observed a few times. The gene calls are TRBV7-9 and TRBJ2-5; D may be TRBD1 (6 bases). Germline-derived CDR1 and CDR2 are SEHNR and FQNEAQ (reference sequence). Trimming cost V 6 bases and J 2 bases, with 19 bases left between them. The CDR3 totals 16 residues. CDR3 in DNA: TGTGCCAGCAGTTTCTACAGGGCCGTACTTCAAGAGACCCAGTACTTC. Its protein product is CASSFYRAVLQETQYF.

This sequence joins TRBV5-1 and TRBJ2-3; the D is unclear. Germline V gene lookup returns CDR1 SGHRS and CDR2 YFSETQ. The CDR3 totals 16 residues. The V end lost 8 bases, the J end lost 1 base, and 20 bases lay between the germline ends. CDR3 sequence reads: CASSRPAQSGTDTQYF. In DNA form, the CDR3 reads TGCGCCAGTAGCCGACCGGCCCAAAGCGGCACAGATACGCAGTATTTT.

The rearrangement joins TRBV28 to TRBJ1-3; 10 positions match TRBD1. The length of the CDR3 is 15 residues. From germline, CDR1 is MDHEN and CDR2 SYDVKM. J was trimmed by 4 bases and V by 1 base; bases with no gene match: 1. The CDR3 is CASSLSDRGGNTIYF. The DNA of the CDR3 is TGTGCCAGCAGTTTATCGGACAGGGGGGGAAACACCATATATTTT.

This clonotype has just a few counts. The V call is TRBV5-5, the J call TRBJ1-1, with 7 bases fitting TRBD1. After removal of 2 bases from V and 3 bases from J, the junction contained 7 bases not matched to a gene. CDR1 is SGHKS, CDR2 YYEKEE, per germline (reference sequence). The CDR3 is 15 residues long. The CDR3, as DNA: TGTGCCAGCAGCTTTCAACAGGGGCGATACACTGAAGCTTTCTTT. It specifies CASSFQQGRYTEAFF.

This clonotype has a count of ten or more. The germline gene is not matched at one end of the junction; a read error may be the cause. The chain couples TRBV5-1 to TRBJ2-1; D is unresolved. The CDR3 has 11 amino acids. In germline, CDR1 is SGHRS, CDR2 YFSETQ. The CDR3 region is CASSLGYEQFF. As DNA, the CDR3 is TGTGCCAGCAGCTTAGGTTACGAGCAGTTCTTC.

This clonotype was seen more than once but under ten times. V and J are TRBV4-3 and TRBJ2-3, with D maybe TRBD2 (6 bases). Trimming left V 3 bases short and J 7 bases short, with 14 bases between. Germline V lookup: CDR1 LGHNA, CDR2 YSLEER. This CDR3 region has 14 residues. The DNA of the CDR3 is TGCGCCAGCAGCCAGGGGAGGAGAGATTATACGCAGTATTTT. Amino acid sequence: CASSQGRRDYTQYF.

J is TRBJ1-1 and V is TRBV6-5, with a tentative D call TRBD1 (6 bases). The V end lost 7 bases, the J end lost 11 bases, and 23 bases lay between the germline ends. The CDR3 sequence is 14 residues long. CDR1 MNHEY and CDR2 SVGAGI come from the germline V gene. CDR3 in amino acids: CASTKGSPGVGAFF. The CDR3 coding sequence is TGTGCCAGCACCAAGGGGTCCCCAGGGGTTGGGGCTTTCTTT.

This clonotype has a handful of counts. The chain combines TRBV7-2 with TRBJ1-2; the D gene is possibly TRBD1 (5 bases). CDR3 length: 14 amino acids. From germline, CDR1 is SGHTA and CDR2 FQGNSA. V was cut by 2 bases and J by 4 bases, with 11 bases left in between. This CDR3 reads CASSLSGGGYGYTF. In DNA, the CDR3 is TGTGCCAGCAGCTTATCGGGGGGAGGCTATGGCTACACCTTC.

The genes are TRBV7-2 and TRBJ1-2, with D possibly TRBD1 on 6 matching bases. Germline V gene lookup returns CDR1 SGHTA and CDR2 FQGNSA. Trimming removed 5 bases at V and 8 bases at J, with 12 bases between. The CDR3 consists of 12 residues. The CDR3 reads CASSLQGTGYTF. The CDR3 region has the DNA TGTGCCAGCAGCCTACAGGGAACGGGCTACACCTTC.

The chain recombines TRBV5-1 with TRBJ2-1; 7 positions agree with TRBD2. This CDR3 is 15 amino acids long. Germline V gene data show CDR1 as SGHRS and CDR2 as YFSETQ. Unmatched junction bases numbered 10, after V lost 4 bases and J lost 6 bases. CDR3 in amino acids: CASSALADRGNEQFF. The CDR3 DNA follows: TGCGCCAGCAGCGCCCTAGCGGACCGGGGCAATGAGCAGTTCTTC.

This rearrangement joins TRBV11-2 to TRBJ2-3; D not certain. V was trimmed by 5 bases and J by 9 bases, leaving 12 bases between them. CDR1 and CDR2 (germline): SGHAT, FQNNGV. The CDR3 totals 12 residues. The CDR3 sequence is CASSDQATTQYF. The CDR3 coding sequence is TGTGCCAGCAGCGACCAGGCGACCACGCAGTATTTT. Based on the CDR3 plus reference TRBV11-2 and TRBJ2-3, the full variable domain is EAGVAQSPRYKIIEKRQSVAFWCNPISGHATLYWYQQILGQGPKLLIQFQNNGVVDDSQLPKDRFSAERLKGVDSTLKIQPAKLEDSAVYLCASSDQATTQYFGPGTRLTVL.

This clonotype has a handful of counts. The chain is built from TRBV9 and TRBJ2-1; 15 nucleotides align to TRBD2. CDR1 is SGDLS and CDR2 is YYNGEE in the germline V gene. Germline trimming cut 6 bases from V and 7 bases from J; bases unmatched to any gene: 2. This CDR3 contains 14 residues. The CDR3 here is CASTGTSGGNEQFF. The CDR3 bases are TGTGCCAGCACAGGGACTAGCGGGGGGAATGAGCAGTTCTTC.

This clonotype was picked up a small number of times. V is TRBV6-6 and J is TRBJ1-1, with 7 bases lining up with TRBD1. The J segment lost 6 bases and the V segment lost 7 bases, leaving 8 bases of the junction unmatched. CDR3 length equals 13 residues. Germline-derived CDR1 and CDR2 are MNHNY and SVGAGI (reference sequence). CDR3 protein: CASNPTGVPEAFF. In DNA, the CDR3 is TGTGCCAGCAACCCCACAGGGGTCCCTGAAGCTTTCTTT.

There are a few counts of this clonotype. V and J are TRBV6-5 and TRBJ1-1, with TRBD1 as a possible D gene (5 bases). CDR1 and CDR2 from the germline V gene are MNHEY and SVGAGI. The V and J ends lost 6 bases and 1 base respectively, with 15 bases between them. The CDR3 is 15 amino acids. The CDR3 protein is CASRGWGQKNTEAFF. CDR3 DNA: TGTGCCAGCAGAGGGTGGGGCCAGAAGAACACTGAAGCTTTCTTT.

This clonotype was counted between two and nine times. V and J are TRBV29-1 and TRBJ2-1; 10 nucleotides line up with TRBD2. CDR3 length equals 14 residues. The ends lost 4 bases at V and 12 bases at J; junction bases unmatched: 12. CDR1 is SQVTM and CDR2 is ANQGSEA in the germline V gene. DNA for the CDR3: TGCAGCGTTGGTGCTAGCGGGGGCTCTCCATCGCAGTTCTTC. Translating it yields CSVGASGGSPSQFF.

V usage is TRBV5-1 and J usage is TRBJ1-1; weak D call: TRBD1 (5 bases). With 4 bases removed from V and 0 bases from J, the gap between germline ends came to 7 bases. This CDR3 region has 13 residues. Germline V gene data show CDR1 as SGHRS and CDR2 as YFSETQ. CDR3 DNA sequence: TGCGCCAGCAGCGGGACTATGAACACTGAAGCTTTCTTT. Translation: CASSGTMNTEAFF.

The chain employs TRBV5-5 and TRBJ1-4, with 8 bases aligning to TRBD1. Germline loops: CDR1 SGHKS, CDR2 YYEKEE (reference sequence). J was trimmed by 0 bases and V by 0 bases; bases with no gene match: 7. The CDR3 is 18 residues long. CDR3 loop: CASSLDEGQGTTNEKLFF. The CDR3 DNA follows: TGTGCCAGCAGCTTGGATGAAGGACAGGGAACAACTAATGAAAAACTGTTTTTT.

V usage is TRBV5-6 and J usage is TRBJ1-5; D is undetermined. V lost 2 bases and J 7 bases, leaving 16 bases between the germline ends. The germline V gene encodes CDR1 SGHDT and CDR2 YYEEEE. The CDR3 runs 15 residues. CDR3 nucleotide sequence: TGTGCCAGCAGCTTCGGCAGGCCCCCAGGCCAGCCCCAGCATTTT. It codes for CASSFGRPPGQPQHF. Complete variable domain (other parts from reference TRBV5-6 and TRBJ1-5): DAGVTQSPTHLIKTRGQQVTLRCSPKSGHDTVSWYQQALGQGPQFIFQYYEEEERQRGNFPDRFSGHQFPNYSSELNVNALLLGDSALYLCASSFGRPPGQPQHFGDGTRLSIL.

V is TRBV9 and J is TRBJ2-1; no reliable D call. CDR3 size: 14 residues. Trimming removed 0 bases from V and 3 bases from J, with 7 bases in between. CDR1 SGDLS and CDR2 YYNGEE come from the germline V gene. CDR3 sequence reads: CASSVAAIYNEQFF. In DNA, the CDR3 is TGTGCCAGCAGCGTAGCGGCTATCTACAATGAGCAGTTCTTC.

Note on this clonotype: A read error may account for a junction end that differs from germline. This chain links TRBV4-1 with TRBJ2-2; D gene uncertain. The CDR3 runs to 12 residues. Germline V gives CDR1 MGHRA, CDR2 YSYEKL. CDR3 loop: CASSSGAGELFF. The CDR3 nucleotides are TGTGCCAGCAGTTCGGGTGCCGGGGAGCTGTTTTTT.

This clonotype was recorded a few times. The rearrangement joins TRBV2 to TRBJ1-1; D remains unclear. V was shortened by 6 bases and J by 4 bases, with 12 bases between the two germline ends. In germline, CDR1 is SNHLY, CDR2 FYNNEI. The CDR3 is 13 amino acids. CDR3 DNA sequence: TGTGCCAGCAGAAGGGTCGGCACCACTGAAGCTTTCTTT. Its protein product is CASRRVGTTEAFF.

The CDR3, as DNA: TGCGCCAGCGGGTCTTTTCAATCATTGACACAGGCCTTAATCTCTGGGGCCAACGTCCTGACTTTC. This gives the protein CASGSFQSLTQALISGANVLTF. V usage is TRBV5-1 and J usage is TRBJ2-6, with a possible D match to TRBD1 (5 bases). Per the germline V gene, CDR1 is SGHRS and CDR2 is YFSETQ. The V gene lost 7 bases and the J gene lost 0 bases, with 32 bases spanning the gap. This CDR3 is 22 amino acids long.

This clonotype was detected ten times or more. The genes are TRBV7-3 and TRBJ1-1; D ambiguous. The V gene lost 2 bases and the J gene lost 1 base, with 5 bases spanning the gap. This CDR3 is built from 13 residues. Germline values: CDR1 SGHTA, CDR2 FQGTGA. The CDR3 nucleotides are TGTGCCAGCAGCTTATCAGCGAACACTGAAGCTTTCTTT. Translated, it gives CASSLSANTEAFF.

This clonotype has just a few counts. V gene TRBV20-1 combines with J gene TRBJ1-2; possibly TRBD1 for D (5 bases). V lost 6 bases and J lost 0, with 20 bases in between. The CDR3 is made up of 16 amino acids. Germline V CDR1 and CDR2: DFQATT, SNEGSKA (reference sequence). The CDR3 DNA sequence: TGCAGTGCCCTGGGGCCAGGCCTGGGATCTAACTATGGCTACACCTTC. Translating it yields CSALGPGLGSNYGYTF.